The present TCR beta chain was sequenced within a study of OX40 agonist ivuxolimab in advanced cancers. Looking at the study overall: Treatment received earlier with anti-PD-1, anti-PD-L1 or anti-CTLA-4 agents was allowed, and over 30% had some.

Study findings and constraints: Antigens targeted by the expanded peripheral T cells were not determined.

Some clones are missing from TCRdb's copy, which holds only in-frame ones; the method was immunoSEQ multiplex PCR. The sample holds 100,000 or so clones, around 85% seen once. Comments on this clone: Its specificity is not known. Different DNA sequences within this sample yield the same CDR3.

This receptor was identified in an adult with an advanced solid tumor such as melanoma, head and neck, liver or kidney cancer. Sequenced here: CD4+ or CD8+ T cells sorted from blood, sampled in a trial of the OX40 agonist ivuxolimab.

In nucleotides, the CDR3 is TGCGCCAGCAGCCAAGGAAGGGGTGTACGCAACACTGAAGCTTTCTTT. Its translation: CASSQGRGVRNTEAFF. The chain links TRBV4-3 to TRBJ1-1; D perhaps matches TRBD1 (5 bases). The V end lost 1 base, the J end lost 2 bases, and 14 bases lay between the germline ends. CDR1 LGHNA and CDR2 YSLEER come from the germline V gene. This CDR3 is built from 16 residues.